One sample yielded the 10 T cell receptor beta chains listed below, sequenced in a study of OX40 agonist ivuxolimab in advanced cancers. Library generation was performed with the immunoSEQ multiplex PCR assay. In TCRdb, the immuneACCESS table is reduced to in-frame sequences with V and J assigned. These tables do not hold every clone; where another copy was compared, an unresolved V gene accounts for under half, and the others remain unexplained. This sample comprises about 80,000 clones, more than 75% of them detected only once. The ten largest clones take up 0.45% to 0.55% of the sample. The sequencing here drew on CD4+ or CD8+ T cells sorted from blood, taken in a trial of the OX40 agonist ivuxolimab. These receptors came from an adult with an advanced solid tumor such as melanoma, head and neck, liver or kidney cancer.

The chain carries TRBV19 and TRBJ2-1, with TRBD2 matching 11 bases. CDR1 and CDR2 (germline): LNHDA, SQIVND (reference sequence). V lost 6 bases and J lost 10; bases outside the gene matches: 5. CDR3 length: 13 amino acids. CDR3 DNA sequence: TGTGCCAGTAGGACTAGCGGGGTGGACGAGCAGTTCTTC. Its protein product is CASRTSGVDEQFF.

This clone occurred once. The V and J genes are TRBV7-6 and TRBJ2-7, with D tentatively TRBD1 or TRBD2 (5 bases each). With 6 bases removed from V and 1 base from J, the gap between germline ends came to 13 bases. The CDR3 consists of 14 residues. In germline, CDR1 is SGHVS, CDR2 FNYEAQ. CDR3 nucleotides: TGTGCCAGCAGTAGGGACGGAAGATCCTACGAGCAGTACTTC. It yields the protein CASSRDGRSYEQYF.

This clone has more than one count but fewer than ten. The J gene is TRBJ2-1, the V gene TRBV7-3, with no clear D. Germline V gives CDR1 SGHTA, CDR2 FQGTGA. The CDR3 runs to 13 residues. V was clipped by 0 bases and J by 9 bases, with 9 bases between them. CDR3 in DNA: TGTGCCAGCAGCTTAACAAAAGTCAGTGAGCAGTTCTTC. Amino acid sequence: CASSLTKVSEQFF.

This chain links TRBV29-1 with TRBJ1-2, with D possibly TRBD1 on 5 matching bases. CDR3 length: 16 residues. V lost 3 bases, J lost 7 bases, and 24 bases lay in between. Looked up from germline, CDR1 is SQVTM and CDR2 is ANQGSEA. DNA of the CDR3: TGCAGCGTTGATGGGGGAGCGGGTGGGAACTGGGCTGGCTACACCTTC. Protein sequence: CSVDGGAGGNWAGYTF.

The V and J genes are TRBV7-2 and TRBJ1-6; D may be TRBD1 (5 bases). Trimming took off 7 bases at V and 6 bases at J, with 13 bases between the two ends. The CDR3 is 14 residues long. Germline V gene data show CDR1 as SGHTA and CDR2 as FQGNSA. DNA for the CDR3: TGTGCCAGCACTGAAGGGGCACCTAATTCACCCCTCCACTTT. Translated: CASTEGAPNSPLHF.

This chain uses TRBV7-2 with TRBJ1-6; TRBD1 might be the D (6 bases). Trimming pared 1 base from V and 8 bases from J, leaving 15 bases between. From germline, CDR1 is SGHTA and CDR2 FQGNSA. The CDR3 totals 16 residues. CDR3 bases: TGTGCCAGCAGCTTAGGGAGGGGGTTCGTTGATTCACCCCTCCACTTT. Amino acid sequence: CASSLGRGFVDSPLHF.

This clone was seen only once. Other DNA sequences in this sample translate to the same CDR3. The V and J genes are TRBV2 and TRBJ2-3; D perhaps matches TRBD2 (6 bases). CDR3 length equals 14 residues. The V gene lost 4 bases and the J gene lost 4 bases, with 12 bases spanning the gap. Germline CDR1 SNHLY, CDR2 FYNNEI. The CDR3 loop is CASSARLGSDTQYF. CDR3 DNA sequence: TGTGCCAGCAGTGCTAGACTAGGCTCAGATACGCAGTATTTT. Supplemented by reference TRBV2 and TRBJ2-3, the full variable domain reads EPEVTQTPSHQVTQMGQEVILRCVPISNHLYFYWYRQILGQKVEFLVSFYNNEISEKSEIFDDQFSVERPDGSNFTLKIRSTKLEDSAMYFCASSARLGSDTQYFGPGTRLTVL.

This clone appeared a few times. CDR3 in amino acids: CASSLRTGELFF. DNA for the CDR3: TGTGCCAGCAGTTTACGGACCGGGGAGCTGTTTTTT. The J gene is TRBJ2-2, the V gene TRBV28; D is uncertain. This CDR3 has 12 amino acids. V was cut by 2 bases and J by 5 bases, with 3 bases left in between. Germline lookup yields CDR1 MDHEN and CDR2 SYDVKM.

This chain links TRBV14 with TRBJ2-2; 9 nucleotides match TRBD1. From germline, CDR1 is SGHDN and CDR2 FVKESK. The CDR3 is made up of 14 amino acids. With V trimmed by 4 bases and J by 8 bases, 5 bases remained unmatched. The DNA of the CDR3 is TGTGCCAGCAGCCCCAACAGGGGGCAAGGGGAGCTGTTTTTT. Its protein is CASSPNRGQGELFF.

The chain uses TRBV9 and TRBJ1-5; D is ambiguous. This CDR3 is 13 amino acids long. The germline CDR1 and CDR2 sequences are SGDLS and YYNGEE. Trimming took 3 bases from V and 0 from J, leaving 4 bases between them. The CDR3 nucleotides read TGTGCCAGCAGCGCCTATAGCAATCAGCCCCAGCATTTT. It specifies CASSAYSNQPQHF.